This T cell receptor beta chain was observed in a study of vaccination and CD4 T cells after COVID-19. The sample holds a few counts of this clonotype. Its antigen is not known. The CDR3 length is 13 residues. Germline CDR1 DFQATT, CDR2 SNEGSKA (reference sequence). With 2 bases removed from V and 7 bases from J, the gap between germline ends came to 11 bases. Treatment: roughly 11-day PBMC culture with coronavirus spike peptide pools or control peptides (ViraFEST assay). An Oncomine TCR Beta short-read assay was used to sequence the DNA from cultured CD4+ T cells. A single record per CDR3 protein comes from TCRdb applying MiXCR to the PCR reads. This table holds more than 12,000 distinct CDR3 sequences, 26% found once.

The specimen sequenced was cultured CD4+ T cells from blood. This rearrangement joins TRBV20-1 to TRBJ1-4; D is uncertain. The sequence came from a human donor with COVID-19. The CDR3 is CSARRQEGEKLFF. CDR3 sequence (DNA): TGCAGTGCTAGACGTCAGGAGGGTGAAAAACTGTTTTTT.